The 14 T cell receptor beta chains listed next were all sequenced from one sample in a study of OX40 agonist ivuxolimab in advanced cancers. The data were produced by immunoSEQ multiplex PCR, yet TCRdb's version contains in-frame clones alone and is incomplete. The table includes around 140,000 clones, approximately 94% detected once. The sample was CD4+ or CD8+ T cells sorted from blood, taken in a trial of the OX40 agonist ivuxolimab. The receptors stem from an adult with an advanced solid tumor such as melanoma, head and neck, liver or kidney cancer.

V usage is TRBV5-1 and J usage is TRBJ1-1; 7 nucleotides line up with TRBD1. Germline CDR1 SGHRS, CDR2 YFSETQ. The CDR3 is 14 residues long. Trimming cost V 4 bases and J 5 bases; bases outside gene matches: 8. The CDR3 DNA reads TGCGCCAGCAGCCCCAGAACAGGGGTTACTGAAGCTTTCTTT. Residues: CASSPRTGVTEAFF.

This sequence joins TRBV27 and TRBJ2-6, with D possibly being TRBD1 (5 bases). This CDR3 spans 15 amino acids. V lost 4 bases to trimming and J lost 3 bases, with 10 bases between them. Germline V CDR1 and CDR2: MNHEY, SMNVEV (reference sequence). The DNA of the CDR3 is TGTGCCAGCAGTTCCCAGGGTGGTGGGGCCAACGTCCTGACTTTC. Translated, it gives CASSSQGGGANVLTF.

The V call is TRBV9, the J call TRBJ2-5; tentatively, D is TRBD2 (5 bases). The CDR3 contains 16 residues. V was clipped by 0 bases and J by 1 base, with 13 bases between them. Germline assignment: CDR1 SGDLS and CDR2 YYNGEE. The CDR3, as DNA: TGTGCCAGCAGCGTAGCGGGAACCACTAGCCAAGAGACCCAGTACTTC. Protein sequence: CASSVAGTTSQETQYF.

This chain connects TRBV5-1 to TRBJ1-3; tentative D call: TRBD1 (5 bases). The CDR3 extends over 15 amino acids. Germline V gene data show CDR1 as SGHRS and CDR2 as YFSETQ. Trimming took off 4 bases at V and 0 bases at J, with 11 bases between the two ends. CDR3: CASSPVGGSGNTIYF. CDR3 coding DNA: TGCGCCAGCAGCCCGGTGGGGGGCTCTGGAAACACCATATATTTT.

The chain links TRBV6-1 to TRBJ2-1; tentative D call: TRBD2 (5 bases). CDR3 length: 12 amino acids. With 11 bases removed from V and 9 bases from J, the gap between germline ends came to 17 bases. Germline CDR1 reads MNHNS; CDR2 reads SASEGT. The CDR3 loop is CAPEPLEAEQFF. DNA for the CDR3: TGTGCCCCCGAACCACTAGAGGCTGAGCAGTTCTTC.

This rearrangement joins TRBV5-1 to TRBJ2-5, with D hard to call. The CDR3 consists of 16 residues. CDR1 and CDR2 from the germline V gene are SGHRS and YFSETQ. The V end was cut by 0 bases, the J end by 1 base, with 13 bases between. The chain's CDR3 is CASSLVTSAAQETQYF. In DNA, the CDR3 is TGCGCCAGCAGCTTGGTAACGTCGGCTGCCCAAGAGACCCAGTACTTC. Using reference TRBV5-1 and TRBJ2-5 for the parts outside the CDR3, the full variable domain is KAGVTQTPRYLIKTRGQQVTLSCSPISGHRSVSWYQQTPGQGLQFLFEYFSETQRNKGNFPGRFSGRQFSNSRSEMNVSTLELGDSALYLCASSLVTSAAQETQYFGPGTRLLVL.

CDR3: CASSRGRSGNTIYF. The CDR3 DNA reads TGTGCCAGTAGCCGGGGCCGCTCTGGAAACACCATATATTTT. The chain employs TRBV19 and TRBJ1-3; possibly TRBD1 for D (5 bases). Germline assignment: CDR1 LNHDA and CDR2 SQIVND (reference sequence). The CDR3 extends over 14 amino acids. Deletions cut 6 bases from V and 0 bases from J, with 9 bases between. The whole variable domain, remainder taken from reference TRBV19 and TRBJ1-3, is DGGITQSPKYLFRKEGQNVTLSCEQNLNHDAMYWYRQDPGQGLRLIYYSQIVNDFQKGDIAEGYSVSREKKESFPLTVTSAQKNPTAFYLCASSRGRSGNTIYFGEGSWLTVV.

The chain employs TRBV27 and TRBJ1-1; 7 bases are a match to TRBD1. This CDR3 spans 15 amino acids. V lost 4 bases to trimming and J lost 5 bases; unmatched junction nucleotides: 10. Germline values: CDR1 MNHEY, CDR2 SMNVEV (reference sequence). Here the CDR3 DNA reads TGTGCCAGCAGTTCGGCAGGGGGGATCGAAACTGAAGCTTTCTTT. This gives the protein CASSSAGGIETEAFF.

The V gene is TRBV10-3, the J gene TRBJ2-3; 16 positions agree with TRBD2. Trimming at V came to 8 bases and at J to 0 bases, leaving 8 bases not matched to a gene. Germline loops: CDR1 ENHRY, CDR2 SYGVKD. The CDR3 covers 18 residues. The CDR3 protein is CAIEPGTSGGGSTDTQYF. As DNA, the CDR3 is TGTGCCATCGAACCTGGGACTAGCGGGGGGGGTAGCACAGATACGCAGTATTTT.

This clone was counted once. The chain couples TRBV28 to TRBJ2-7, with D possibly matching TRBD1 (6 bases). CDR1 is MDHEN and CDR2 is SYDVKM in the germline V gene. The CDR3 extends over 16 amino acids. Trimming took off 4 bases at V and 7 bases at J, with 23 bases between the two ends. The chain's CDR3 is CASSWTGQRPSAEQYF. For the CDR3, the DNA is TGTGCCAGCAGTTGGACCGGACAGCGACCCTCTGCTGAGCAGTACTTC.

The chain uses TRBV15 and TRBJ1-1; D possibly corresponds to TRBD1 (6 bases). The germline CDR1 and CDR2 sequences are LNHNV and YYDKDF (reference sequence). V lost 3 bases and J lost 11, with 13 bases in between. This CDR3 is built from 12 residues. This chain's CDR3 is CATSRAGTLAFF. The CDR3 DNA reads TGTGCCACCAGCAGGGCCGGGACATTGGCTTTCTTT.

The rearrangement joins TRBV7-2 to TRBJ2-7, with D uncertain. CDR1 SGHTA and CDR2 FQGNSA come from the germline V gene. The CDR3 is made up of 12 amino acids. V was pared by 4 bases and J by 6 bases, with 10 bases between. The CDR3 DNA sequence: TGTGCCAGCAGCTCCTCCCTTCTCGAGCAGTACTTC. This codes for CASSSSLLEQYF.

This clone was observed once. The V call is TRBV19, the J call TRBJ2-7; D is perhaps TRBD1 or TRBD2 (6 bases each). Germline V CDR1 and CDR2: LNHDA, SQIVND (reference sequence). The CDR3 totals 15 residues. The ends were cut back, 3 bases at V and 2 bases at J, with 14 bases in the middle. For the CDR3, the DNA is TGTGCCAGTAGTATTCTCACAGGGAGGACCTACGAGCAGTACTTC. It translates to CASSILTGRTYEQYF. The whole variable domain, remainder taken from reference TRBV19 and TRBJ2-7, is DGGITQSPKYLFRKEGQNVTLSCEQNLNHDAMYWYRQDPGQGLRLIYYSQIVNDFQKGDIAEGYSVSREKKESFPLTVTSAQKNPTAFYLCASSILTGRTYEQYFGPGTRLTVT.

The CDR3 sequence: CASSLGRAGTVVSYEQYF. CDR3 nucleotide sequence: TGTGCCAGCAGCCTAGGTAGGGCCGGGACTGTCGTCTCCTACGAGCAGTACTTC. V and J are TRBV11-2 and TRBJ2-7; D may be TRBD2 (6 bases). Deletions cut 5 bases from V and 0 bases from J, with 23 bases between. CDR3 length equals 18 residues. The germline CDR1 and CDR2 sequences are SGHAT and FQNNGV.